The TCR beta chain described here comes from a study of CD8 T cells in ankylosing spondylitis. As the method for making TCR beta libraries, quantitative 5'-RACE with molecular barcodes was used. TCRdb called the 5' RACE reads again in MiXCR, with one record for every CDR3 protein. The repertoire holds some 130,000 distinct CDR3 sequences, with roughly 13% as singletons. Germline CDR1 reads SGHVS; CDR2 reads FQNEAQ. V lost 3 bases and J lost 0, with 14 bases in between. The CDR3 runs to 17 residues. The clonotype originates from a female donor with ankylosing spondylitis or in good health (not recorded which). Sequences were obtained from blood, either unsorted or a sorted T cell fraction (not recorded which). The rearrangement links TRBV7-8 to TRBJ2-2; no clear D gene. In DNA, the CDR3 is TGTGCCAGCAGCTTCTTTTCCGACGGCGCGAACACCGGGGAGCTGTTTTTT. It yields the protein CASSFFSDGANTGELFF.